A selection of T cell receptor beta chains follows, all from one sample in a study of cytomegalovirus exposure and HLA in healthy donors. The data were produced by immunoSEQ multiplex PCR, yet TCRdb's version contains in-frame clones alone and is incomplete. The table lists about 130,000 clones, about four fifths of them singletons. The sequenced sample consisted of PBMCs. Receptors originate from a man aged 25-40 years in good health and CMV-seronegative. Each CDR3 is given with its conserved first and last residue. The D gene is left open where the match is weak. Clone size appears in some rows only: once, few, many, or a class for an expanded clone.

clone_size d_call j_call v_call cdr3_nt cdr3_aa
NA TRBD2 TRBJ2-7 TRBV4-3 TGCGCCAGCAGCGAAGGAGCGGGAGAGCCCTACGAGCAGTACTTC CASSEGAGEPYEQYF
NA TRBD1 TRBJ1-4 TRBV6-1 TGTGCCAGCAGTGAAAGTGGGACAGGGGGCCGTGAAAAACTGTTTTTT CASSESGTGGREKLFF
NA TRBD1 TRBJ1-2 TRBV6-5 TGTGCCAGCAGTTGGACAGGGGAGGACTATGGCTACACCTTC CASSWTGEDYGYTF
NA TRBD2 TRBJ2-1 TRBV5-1 TGCGCCAGCAGCTTCGCTAGCGGGAGTCCGGATGAGCAGTTCTTC CASSFASGSPDEQFF
NA TRBD1 TRBJ1-3 TRBV5-4 TGTGCCAGCAGCCCCTCATCAGGGGGCTATGGAAACACCATATATTTT CASSPSSGGYGNTIYF
NA TRBD1 TRBJ1-1 TRBV4-3 TGCGCCAGCAGCCCCGGACAGGGGGTTTGGAGGAACACTGAAGCTTTCTTT CASSPGQGVWRNTEAFF
NA NA TRBJ2-1 TRBV6-6 TGTGCCAGCAGTTACACCCGGGATGAGCAGTTCTTC CASSYTRDEQFF
NA TRBD2 TRBJ2-2 TRBV30 TGTGCCTGGGCTAGCGGGCTGAACACCGGGGAGCTGTTTTTT CAWASGLNTGELFF
NA NA TRBJ2-7 TRBV9 TGTGCCAGCAGCTCTTCCACTAGTGCCTACGAGCAGTACTTC CASSSSTSAYEQYF
NA NA TRBJ1-1 TRBV30 TGTGCCTGGAGACAGGGCGCCCTGAACACTGAAGCTTTCTTT CAWRQGALNTEAFF
NA NA TRBJ2-3 TRBV5-1 TGCGCCAGCAGCCCGCGGCCCCCCACAGATACGCAGTATTTT CASSPRPPTDTQYF
NA NA TRBJ1-1 TRBV30 TGTGCCTGGGGGGTGGGGGGACTGACTGAAGCTTTCTTT CAWGVGGLTEAFF
NA NA TRBJ2-7 TRBV5-5 TGTGCCAGCAGCTTGGAGTACGGGGGCTACGAGCAGTACTTC CASSLEYGGYEQYF
NA TRBD1 TRBJ1-2 TRBV29-1 TGCAGCGTTGGACAGGGGGCCTATTGGGGCTACACCTTC CSVGQGAYWGYTF
NA TRBD2 TRBJ2-7 TRBV30 TGTGCCTGGACTAGCGGGAGCTACGAGCAGTACTTC CAWTSGSYEQYF
NA NA TRBJ2-2 TRBV19 TGTGCCAGTAGTATGCAGGCCGGGGAGCTGTTTTTT CASSMQAGELFF
NA TRBD2 TRBJ2-3 TRBV28 TGTGCCAGCAGTTTGGCCCCGTTCGCCCCGGGACTAGCGAACACAGATACGCAGTATTTT CASSLAPFAPGLANTDTQYF
NA NA TRBJ1-3 TRBV7-6 TGTGCCAGCAGCCATCGGGGGACTGGAAACACCATATATTTT CASSHRGTGNTIYF
once TRBD1 TRBJ1-2 TRBV6-5 TGTGCCAGCAGCGACCACAGGGGCGACCGGGGCTACACCTTC CASSDHRGDRGYTF
NA TRBD1 TRBJ2-3 TRBV7-2 TGTGCCAGCAGCTTAGACAGGGGGCGCTTATCCCCCCCGCAGTATTTT CASSLDRGRLSPPQYF
NA TRBD1 TRBJ2-7 TRBV6-5 TGTGCCAGCAGAGCCCCGGGACAGACCTACGAGCAGTACTTC CASRAPGQTYEQYF
NA NA TRBJ1-2 TRBV5-1 TGCGCCAGCAGCTTGGGTAACGGGAGGACTGGCTACACCTTC CASSLGNGRTGYTF
NA TRBD2 TRBJ2-3 TRBV5-4 TGTGCCAGCAGCTTGGGGCGAGCGGGGGGCACAGATACGCAGTATTTT CASSLGRAGGTDTQYF
NA NA TRBJ2-7 TRBV27 TGTGCCAGCAGTTTAGCATACAGGGTAGGCGAGCAGTACTTC CASSLAYRVGEQYF
once TRBD2 TRBJ2-1 TRBV11-2 TGTGCCAGCAGCTTTACCTCAGGGATGGCGGGGGGTAGGGTGCATGAGCAGTTCTTC CASSFTSGMAGGRVHEQFF
few NA TRBJ2-2 TRBV7-6 TGTGCCAGCAGCCCCCCGGGAGAGTGGGAGCTGTTTTTT CASSPPGEWELFF
NA TRBD1 TRBJ2-3 TRBV5-4 TGTGCCAGCAGCTTGGCCGTTCGGGACAGGGGTCCAGATACGCAGTATTTT CASSLAVRDRGPDTQYF
NA NA TRBJ2-1 TRBV28 TGTGCCAGCAGGTCCAACAGGGAATCCTACAATGAGCAGTTCTTC CASRSNRESYNEQFF
NA NA TRBJ1-5 TRBV28 TGTGCCAGCACAGGGAGCAATCAGCCCCAGCATTTT CASTGSNQPQHF
few NA TRBJ2-1 TRBV7-9 TGTGCCAGCAGCCCGCCCTGGCGGAACAACGAATACAATGAGCAGTTCTTC CASSPPWRNNEYNEQFF
NA NA TRBJ2-7 TRBV5-1 TGCGCCAGCCGTCCAGGGATTGTATTCTACGAGCAGTACTTC CASRPGIVFYEQYF
few NA TRBJ2-7 TRBV7-2 TGTGCCAGCAGCAGAACAACCGGGGGAAGCCCCTACGAGCAGTACTTC CASSRTTGGSPYEQYF
NA NA TRBJ1-5 TRBV9 TGTGCCAGCAGCGTAGCGGGGGAATACAATCAGCCCCAGCATTTT CASSVAGEYNQPQHF
few NA TRBJ2-2 TRBV28 TGTGCCAGCAGTTCCCCGAGGGGACTCTACACCGGGGAGCTGTTTTTT CASSSPRGLYTGELFF
NA TRBD1 TRBJ1-1 TRBV28 TGTGCCAGCAGTCAACCGGACAGGGCTGAAGCTTTCTTT CASSQPDRAEAFF
NA NA TRBJ1-5 TRBV28 TGTGCCAGCAGCTACCAAAATAGCAATCAGCCCCAGCATTTT CASSYQNSNQPQHF
NA TRBD2 TRBJ2-3 TRBV11-2 TGTGCCAGCAGCGCCCCCGGGACTAGCGGGGGGCCCTACACAGATACGCAGTATTTT CASSAPGTSGGPYTDTQYF
NA TRBD1 TRBJ2-7 TRBV6-6 TGTGCCAGCAGCACACCCGACAGGGCATCTCCCTACGAGCAGTACTTC CASSTPDRASPYEQYF
once NA TRBJ2-3 TRBV19 TGTGCCAGTAGAGCATTCGGCACAGATACGCAGTATTTT CASRAFGTDTQYF
NA NA TRBJ2-2 TRBV2 TGTGCCAGCAGTGGGGGGCAGGGTCCGAACACCGGGGAGCTGTTTTTT CASSGGQGPNTGELFF
NA NA TRBJ2-7 TRBV15 TGTGCCACCAGCACCTTAGGACAGCCCTACGAGCAGTACTTC CATSTLGQPYEQYF
NA NA TRBJ2-2 TRBV18 TGTGCCAGCTCCCATGGTGGGCTACGCACCGGGGAGCTGTTTTTT CASSHGGLRTGELFF
NA TRBD2 TRBJ2-7 TRBV6-5 TGTGCCAGCGCGGGCGGGAGGGTCTACGAGCAGTACTTC CASAGGRVYEQYF
NA TRBD1 TRBJ1-1 TRBV19 TGTGCCAGTACGACAGGGGGCGTCAGGGTTGCTGAAGCTTTCTTT CASTTGGVRVAEAFF
NA NA TRBJ1-5 TRBV2 TGTGCCAGCAGTAGGCATACAGTGGGCCTAAATCAGCCCCAGCATTTT CASSRHTVGLNQPQHF
NA TRBD1 TRBJ1-2 TRBV7-2 TGTGCCAGCAGCTCGGGACAGTTCGGCGGCTACACCTTC CASSSGQFGGYTF
NA NA TRBJ1-1 TRBV5-8 TGTGCCAGCAGCTGGGGCGGGAGCACTGAAGCTTTCTTT CASSWGGSTEAFF
NA NA TRBJ2-1 TRBV27 TGTGCCAGCGGGGGGATCCCCCTGAATGAGCAGTTCTTC CASGGIPLNEQFF
NA TRBD1 TRBJ1-1 TRBV19 TGTGCCAGTAATCTACAGGGGGTTCACACTGAAGCTTTCTTT CASNLQGVHTEAFF
NA TRBD2 TRBJ2-5 TRBV7-3 TGTGCCAGCAGCCCGTCCGGGGGGGGAGAGACCCAGTACTTC CASSPSGGGETQYF
NA TRBD1 TRBJ1-3 TRBV19 TGTGCCAGTACCTGGGGACAGGGTACCGGAAACACCATATATTTT CASTWGQGTGNTIYF
NA NA TRBJ1-4 TRBV4-1 TGCGCCAGCAGCCAAGAGGGCAGGGGCTGGGAAAAACTGTTTTTT CASSQEGRGWEKLFF
many NA TRBJ2-5 TRBV7-9 TGTGCCAGCAGCTACGGACATCCTTCCGGAGAGACCCAGTACTTC CASSYGHPSGETQYF
NA TRBD2 TRBJ2-7 TRBV5-8 TGTGCCAGCAGCTTCCCTAGCGGGACCTACGAGCAGTACTTC CASSFPSGTYEQYF